This record looks at one T cell receptor beta chain sequence and its context. The antigen is undetermined. The second PCR ran roughly 7 to 12 cycles with a sample-barcoded 5' primer and J-beta primers. Each cDNA molecule carried a tag from a template-switch adaptor that contained 12 random nucleotides. One entry per CDR3 protein, called by TCRdb with MiXCR from the 5' RACE reads. The profile shows roughly 1 million distinct CDR3 sequences, 20% to 25% of them singletons. This record belongs to a study of blood T cells in healthy people across ages. Germline trimming cut 5 bases from V and 4 bases from J; bases unmatched to any gene: 7. Germline loops: CDR1 SEHNR, CDR2 FQNEAQ (reference sequence). The CDR3 consists of 14 residues. The study's findings and limits: A strong correlation was found between TCR beta diversity and the percentage of naive T cells.

The sample was also linked to a second study, of T cells of mothers and their children. Turning to that study: Biologically related mothers and children overlapped slightly more than unrelated pairs, a non-significant difference.

The sequence was obtained from a girl aged 2-10 years in good health. The rearrangement uses TRBV7-9 and TRBJ1-1, with 7 bases lining up with TRBD1. The sequencing sample was made of blood. Here the CDR3 DNA reads TGTGCCAGCAGCACCCTCCAGGGGGGCACTGAAGCTTTCTTT. Its protein product is CASSTLQGGTEAFF.